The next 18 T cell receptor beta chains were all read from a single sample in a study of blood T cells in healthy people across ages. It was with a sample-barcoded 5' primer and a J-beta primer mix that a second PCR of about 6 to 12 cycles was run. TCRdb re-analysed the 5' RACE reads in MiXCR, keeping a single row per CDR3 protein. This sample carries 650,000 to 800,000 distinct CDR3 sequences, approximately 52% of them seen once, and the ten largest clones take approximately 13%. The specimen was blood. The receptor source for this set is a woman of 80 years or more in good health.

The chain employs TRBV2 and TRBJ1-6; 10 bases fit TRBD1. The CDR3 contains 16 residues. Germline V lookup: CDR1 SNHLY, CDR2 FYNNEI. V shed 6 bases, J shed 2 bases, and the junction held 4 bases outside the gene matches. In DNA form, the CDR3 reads TGTGCCAGCAGCCCGGGACAGGGGACCTATAATTCACCCCTCCACTTT. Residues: CASSPGQGTYNSPLHF.

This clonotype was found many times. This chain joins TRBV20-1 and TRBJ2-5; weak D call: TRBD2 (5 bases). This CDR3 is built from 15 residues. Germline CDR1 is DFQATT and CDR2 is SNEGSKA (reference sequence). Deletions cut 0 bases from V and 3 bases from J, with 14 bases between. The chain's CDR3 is CSARDLRLAEETQYF. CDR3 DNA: TGCAGTGCTAGAGATCTGCGGCTAGCCGAAGAGACCCAGTACTTC.

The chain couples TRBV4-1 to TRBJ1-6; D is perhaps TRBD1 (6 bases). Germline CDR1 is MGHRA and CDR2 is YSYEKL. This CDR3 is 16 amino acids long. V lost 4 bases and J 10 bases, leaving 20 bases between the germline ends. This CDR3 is CASSPTGVEGGSPLHF. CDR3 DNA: TGCGCCAGCAGCCCGACGGGAGTTGAGGGGGGATCACCCCTCCACTTT.

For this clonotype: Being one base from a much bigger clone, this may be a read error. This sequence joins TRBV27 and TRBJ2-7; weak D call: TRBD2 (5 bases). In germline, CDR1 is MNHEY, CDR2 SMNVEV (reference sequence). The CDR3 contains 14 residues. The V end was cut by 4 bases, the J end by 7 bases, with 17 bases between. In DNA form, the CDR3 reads TGTGCCAGCAGTTCCGGGAACTCCTACAATGAGCAGTACTTC. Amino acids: CASSSGNSYNEQYF.

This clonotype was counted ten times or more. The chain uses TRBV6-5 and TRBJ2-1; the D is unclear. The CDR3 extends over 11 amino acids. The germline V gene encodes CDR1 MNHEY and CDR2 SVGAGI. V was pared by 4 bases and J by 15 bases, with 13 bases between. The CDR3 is CASSSGSFWFF. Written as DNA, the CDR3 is TGTGCCAGCAGTTCTGGGTCGTTTTGGTTCTTC.

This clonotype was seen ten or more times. As DNA, the CDR3 is TGTGCCAGCACCCTCCTTGACACCCCCAATGTAGGCGAGCAGTACTTC. This gives the protein CASTLLDTPNVGEQYF. The rearrangement links TRBV9 to TRBJ2-7, with D hard to call. The CDR3 totals 16 residues. Trimming shortened V by 6 bases and J by 6 bases, and 25 bases separated the two germline ends. CDR1 is SGDLS and CDR2 is YYNGEE in the germline V gene.

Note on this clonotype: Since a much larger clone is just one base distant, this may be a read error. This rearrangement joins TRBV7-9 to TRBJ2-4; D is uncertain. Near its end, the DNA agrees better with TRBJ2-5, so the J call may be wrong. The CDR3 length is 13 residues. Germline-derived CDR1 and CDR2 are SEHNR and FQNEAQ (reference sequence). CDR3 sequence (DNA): TGTGCCAGCAGCTTAGATACAATAAGGACCCAGTACTTC. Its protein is CASSLDTIRTQYF.

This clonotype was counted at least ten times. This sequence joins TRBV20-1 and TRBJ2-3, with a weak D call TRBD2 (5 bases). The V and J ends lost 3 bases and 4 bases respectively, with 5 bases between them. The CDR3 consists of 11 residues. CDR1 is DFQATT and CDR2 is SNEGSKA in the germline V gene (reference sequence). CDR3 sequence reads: CSARRADTQYF. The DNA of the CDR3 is TGCAGTGCTAGGCGGGCAGATACGCAGTATTTT.

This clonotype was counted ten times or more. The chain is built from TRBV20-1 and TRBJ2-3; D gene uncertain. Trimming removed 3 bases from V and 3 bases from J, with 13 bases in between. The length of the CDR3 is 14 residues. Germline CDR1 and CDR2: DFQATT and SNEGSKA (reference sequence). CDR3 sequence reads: CSARTVFGTDTQYF. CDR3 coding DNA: TGCAGTGCTAGGACGGTTTTTGGGACAGATACGCAGTATTTT.

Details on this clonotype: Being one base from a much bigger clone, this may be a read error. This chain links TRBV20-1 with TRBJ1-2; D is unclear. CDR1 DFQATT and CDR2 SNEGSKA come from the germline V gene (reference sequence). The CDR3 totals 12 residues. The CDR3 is CSARRGQYGYIF. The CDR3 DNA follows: TGCAGTGCTAGAAGAGGGCAGTATGGCTACATCTTC.

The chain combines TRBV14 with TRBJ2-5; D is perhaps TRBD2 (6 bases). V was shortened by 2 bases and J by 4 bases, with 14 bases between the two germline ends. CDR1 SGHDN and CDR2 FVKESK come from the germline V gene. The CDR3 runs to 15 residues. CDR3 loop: CASSQRAGIGETQYF. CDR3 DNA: TGTGCCAGCAGCCAACGTGCGGGAATCGGAGAGACCCAGTACTTC.

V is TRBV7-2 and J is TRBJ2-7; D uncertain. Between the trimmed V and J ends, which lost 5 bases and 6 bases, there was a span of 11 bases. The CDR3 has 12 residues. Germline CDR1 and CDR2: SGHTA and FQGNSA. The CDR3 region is CASSPDLAEQYF. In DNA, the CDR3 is TGTGCCAGCAGCCCTGACTTGGCCGAGCAGTACTTC.

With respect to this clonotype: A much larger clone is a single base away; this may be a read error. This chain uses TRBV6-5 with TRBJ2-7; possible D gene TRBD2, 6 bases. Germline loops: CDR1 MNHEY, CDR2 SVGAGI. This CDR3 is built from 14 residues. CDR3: CANSYDSGGHEQYF. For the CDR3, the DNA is TGTGCCAACAGTTATGATAGCGGAGGACATGAGCAGTACTTC.

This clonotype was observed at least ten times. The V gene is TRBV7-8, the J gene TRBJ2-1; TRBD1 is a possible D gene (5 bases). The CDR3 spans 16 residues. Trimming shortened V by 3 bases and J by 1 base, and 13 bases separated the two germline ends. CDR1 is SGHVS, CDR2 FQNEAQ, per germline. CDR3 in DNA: TGTGCCAGCAGCTTCGGACGGACACCGTCCTACAATGAGCAGTTCTTC. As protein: CASSFGRTPSYNEQFF.

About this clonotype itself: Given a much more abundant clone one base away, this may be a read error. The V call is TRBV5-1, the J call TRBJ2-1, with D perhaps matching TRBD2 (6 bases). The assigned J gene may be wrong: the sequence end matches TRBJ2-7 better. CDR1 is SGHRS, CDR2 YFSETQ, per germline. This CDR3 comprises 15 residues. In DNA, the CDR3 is TGCGCCAGCAGCTTGGAAACTAGCTCCTACAATGAGCAGTACTTC. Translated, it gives CASSLETSSYNEQYF.

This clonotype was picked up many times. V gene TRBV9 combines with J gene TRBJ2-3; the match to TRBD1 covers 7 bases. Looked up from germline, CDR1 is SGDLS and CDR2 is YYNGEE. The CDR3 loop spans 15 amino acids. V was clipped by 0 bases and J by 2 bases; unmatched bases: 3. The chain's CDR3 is CASSVAGQPTDTQYF. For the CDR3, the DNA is TGTGCCAGCAGCGTAGCGGGACAGCCCACAGATACGCAGTATTTT. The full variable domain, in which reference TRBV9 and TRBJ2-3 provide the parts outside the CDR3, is DSGVTQTPKHLITATGQRVTLRCSPRSGDLSVYWYQQSLDQGLQFLIQYYNGEERAKGNILERFSAQQFPDLHSELNLSSLELGDSALYFCASSVAGQPTDTQYFGPGTRLTVL.

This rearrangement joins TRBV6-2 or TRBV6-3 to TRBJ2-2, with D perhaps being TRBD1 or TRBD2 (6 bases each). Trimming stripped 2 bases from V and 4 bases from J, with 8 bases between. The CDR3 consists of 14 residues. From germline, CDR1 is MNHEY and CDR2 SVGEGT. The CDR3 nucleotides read TGTGCCAGCAGTTACCGGGGGCTCACCGGGGAGCTGTTTTTT. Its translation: CASSYRGLTGELFF.

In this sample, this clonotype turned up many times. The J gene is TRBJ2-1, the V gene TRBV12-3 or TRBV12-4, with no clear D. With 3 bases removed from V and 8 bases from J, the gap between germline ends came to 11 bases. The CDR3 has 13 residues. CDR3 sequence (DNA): TGTGCCAGCAGTTTCCTAACATCCCATGAGCAGTTCTTC. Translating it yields CASSFLTSHEQFF.